Listed below are T cell receptor beta chains from one sample, sequenced in a study of early T cells in non-severe SARS-CoV-2 infection. TCRdb processed the 5' RACE reads anew with MiXCR; each CDR3 protein has one entry. Of tens of thousands of distinct CDR3 sequences detected, 5% appear once; the ten largest clones hold less than 9.5%. The sample consisted of whole blood, taken at baseline. These receptors were obtained from an adult who was a healthcare worker with PCR-confirmed SARS-CoV-2 infection or an uninfected control (not recorded which). Each CDR3 is given with its conserved first and last residue. A D gene is named only where the DNA matches it firmly. A row's size may be missing; if present it is once, few, many or a size class.

d_gene: -; abundance: -; v_gene: TRBV7-6; j_gene: TRBJ2-2; CDR3nt: TGTGCCAGCAGCTTTGACACCGGGGAGCTGTTTTTT; CDR3aa: CASSFDTGELFF
d_gene: TRBD1; abundance: many; v_gene: TRBV30; j_gene: TRBJ1-2; CDR3nt: TGTGCCTGGAGTGCCCAACGGGACAGCCCCTATGGCTACACCTTC; CDR3aa: CAWSAQRDSPYGYTF
d_gene: -; abundance: -; v_gene: TRBV29-1; j_gene: TRBJ2-1; CDR3nt: TGCAGCGTTGAAGATCCCCAGAGAAACTCCTACAATGAGCAGTTCTTC; CDR3aa: CSVEDPQRNSYNEQFF
d_gene: TRBD1; abundance: many; v_gene: TRBV27; j_gene: TRBJ1-2; CDR3nt: TGTGCCAGCAGAGTTCTTCAGGGGGCACACTATGGCTACACCTTC; CDR3aa: CASRVLQGAHYGYTF
d_gene: TRBD2; abundance: few; v_gene: TRBV12-3/TRBV12-4; j_gene: TRBJ2-1; CDR3nt: TGTGCCAGCAGTTTCCCTAGCGGGCCCATACATGAGCAGTTCTTC; CDR3aa: CASSFPSGPIHEQFF
d_gene: -; abundance: few; v_gene: TRBV20-1; j_gene: TRBJ1-2; CDR3nt: TGCAGTGCTAGAGTGGGGGAACAGGCTGGCTATGGCTACACCTTC; CDR3aa: CSARVGEQAGYGYTF
d_gene: TRBD1; abundance: -; v_gene: TRBV10-3; j_gene: TRBJ2-7; CDR3nt: TGTGCCATCAGTGACGGGACAGCTTACGAGCAGTACTTC; CDR3aa: CAISDGTAYEQYF
d_gene: -; abundance: many; v_gene: TRBV29-1; j_gene: TRBJ2-5; CDR3nt: TGCAGCGTGTGGCAGGGCGGTAGAGAGACCCAGTACTTC; CDR3aa: CSVWQGGRETQYF
d_gene: TRBD1; abundance: few; v_gene: TRBV30; j_gene: TRBJ2-7; CDR3nt: TGTGCCTGGAGTGTATCAGGGGGTAACTACGAGCAGTACTTC; CDR3aa: CAWSVSGGNYEQYF
d_gene: -; abundance: many; v_gene: TRBV19; j_gene: TRBJ1-1; CDR3nt: TGTGCCAGTGGATGGGGGACTGAAGCTTTCTTT; CDR3aa: CASGWGTEAFF
d_gene: -; abundance: few; v_gene: TRBV20-1; j_gene: TRBJ2-1; CDR3nt: TGCAGTGCTGCTAGGGGCTCCTACAATGAGCAGTTCTTC; CDR3aa: CSAARGSYNEQFF
d_gene: -; abundance: many; v_gene: TRBV7-2; j_gene: TRBJ2-6; CDR3nt: TGTGCCAGCAGCCCACAGGCCTCTGGGGCCAACGTCCTGACTTTC; CDR3aa: CASSPQASGANVLTF
d_gene: -; abundance: many; v_gene: TRBV20-1; j_gene: TRBJ2-7; CDR3nt: TGCAGTGCCCGGAGAGGAAGTATCTACGAGCAGTACTTC; CDR3aa: CSARRGSIYEQYF
d_gene: TRBD2; abundance: -; v_gene: TRBV15; j_gene: TRBJ2-1; CDR3nt: TGTGCCACCGGCCCGAGGCTGGCGGGAGGGTTATTTAATGAGCAGTTCTTC; CDR3aa: CATGPRLAGGLFNEQFF
d_gene: TRBD1; abundance: many; v_gene: TRBV2; j_gene: TRBJ1-2; CDR3nt: TGTGCCCGACGGACAGGCGAGCTCAATGGCTACACCTTC; CDR3aa: CARRTGELNGYTF
d_gene: -; abundance: many; v_gene: TRBV6-5; j_gene: TRBJ2-1; CDR3nt: TGTGCCAGCACCTCCGTGTACGAGCAGTTCTTC; CDR3aa: CASTSVYEQFF
d_gene: -; abundance: few; v_gene: TRBV2; j_gene: TRBJ1-4; CDR3nt: TGTGCCAGCAGTGAACTACGGGGGCGAGGTGAAAAACTGTTTTTT; CDR3aa: CASSELRGRGEKLFF
d_gene: TRBD1; abundance: -; v_gene: TRBV29-1; j_gene: TRBJ2-2; CDR3nt: TGCAGCTACAGGGGTTTCGGGGAGCTGTTTTTT; CDR3aa: CSYRGFGELFF
d_gene: TRBD2; abundance: many; v_gene: TRBV5-1; j_gene: TRBJ2-1; CDR3nt: TGCGCCAGCAGCATAGCGGGAGGGTTCCTCAATGAGCAGTTCTTC; CDR3aa: CASSIAGGFLNEQFF
d_gene: TRBD2; abundance: many; v_gene: TRBV28; j_gene: TRBJ2-5; CDR3nt: TGTGCCAGCAGCGCCGCTAGCGGGGATCTTAGGGGGACCCAGTACTTC; CDR3aa: CASSAASGDLRGTQYF
d_gene: -; abundance: -; v_gene: TRBV9; j_gene: TRBJ1-6; CDR3nt: TGTGCCAGCAGCGGCCGGGCCCTCCACTTT; CDR3aa: CASSGRALHF
d_gene: -; abundance: medium-sized; v_gene: TRBV7-2; j_gene: TRBJ1-4; CDR3nt: TGTGCCAGCAGACCAGCAGGAGGAGCTAATGAAAAACTGTTTTTT; CDR3aa: CASRPAGGANEKLFF
d_gene: TRBD1; abundance: many; v_gene: TRBV7-3; j_gene: TRBJ2-3; CDR3nt: TGTGCCAGCAGCTTATTGGGACAGGGGGAAGATACGCAGTATTTT; CDR3aa: CASSLLGQGEDTQYF
d_gene: -; abundance: -; v_gene: TRBV6-5; j_gene: TRBJ1-2; CDR3nt: TGTGCCAGCAGCCTAATGACAGAGGGACAAGGCTACACCTTC; CDR3aa: CASSLMTEGQGYTF
d_gene: -; abundance: few; v_gene: TRBV27; j_gene: TRBJ2-1; CDR3nt: TGTGCCAGCAGTCCGCCCCGGGGTTACAATGAGCAGTTCTTC; CDR3aa: CASSPPRGYNEQFF
d_gene: -; abundance: many; v_gene: TRBV5-1; j_gene: TRBJ1-1; CDR3nt: TGCGCCAGCAGCTTGACGGACAGTCGCACTGAAGCTTTCTTT; CDR3aa: CASSLTDSRTEAFF
d_gene: -; abundance: few; v_gene: TRBV10-3; j_gene: TRBJ2-2; CDR3nt: TGTGCCATCAGTGACCCCGGCGGCGGGTCAAAGACCGGGGAGCTGTTTTTT; CDR3aa: CAISDPGGGSKTGELFF
d_gene: -; abundance: many; v_gene: TRBV20-1; j_gene: TRBJ1-5; CDR3nt: TGCAGTGCTAGGGTCTGGGACGGGAGCAATCAGCCCCAGCATTTT; CDR3aa: CSARVWDGSNQPQHF
d_gene: -; abundance: many; v_gene: TRBV28; j_gene: TRBJ1-3; CDR3nt: TGTGCCAGTCGGGAACAGGGAACTGGAAACACCATATATTTT; CDR3aa: CASREQGTGNTIYF
d_gene: -; abundance: many; v_gene: TRBV29-1; j_gene: TRBJ2-7; CDR3nt: TGCAGCGTTGACGACGGAACCTACGAGCAGTACTTC; CDR3aa: CSVDDGTYEQYF
d_gene: TRBD1; abundance: -; v_gene: TRBV18; j_gene: TRBJ2-5; CDR3nt: TGTGCCAGCTCACGGGACAGCGCCCAAGAGACCCAGTACTTC; CDR3aa: CASSRDSAQETQYF
d_gene: -; abundance: many; v_gene: TRBV25-1; j_gene: TRBJ2-7; CDR3nt: TGTGCCAGCAGTGAATATGGGGAGCAGTACTTC; CDR3aa: CASSEYGEQYF
d_gene: TRBD2; abundance: many; v_gene: TRBV4-1; j_gene: TRBJ2-1; CDR3nt: TGCGCCAGCAGCCCCAGATATCTAGCGGGAGGGTATTACAATGAGCAGTTCTTC; CDR3aa: CASSPRYLAGGYYNEQFF
d_gene: TRBD2; abundance: -; v_gene: TRBV11-2; j_gene: TRBJ2-1; CDR3nt: TGTGCCAGCAGTTCCCTCCTAGCGGGAGATTTGCCGCAGTTCTTC; CDR3aa: CASSSLLAGDLPQFF
d_gene: TRBD1; abundance: many; v_gene: TRBV20-1; j_gene: TRBJ1-5; CDR3nt: TGCAGTGCTAGTTGGAGGGGGCCAAATCAGCCCCAGCATTTT; CDR3aa: CSASWRGPNQPQHF
d_gene: TRBD1; abundance: many; v_gene: TRBV27; j_gene: TRBJ1-6; CDR3nt: TGTGCCAGCAGTTTCATACGGGGACAGGGGGGAGGTTATTCACCCCTCCACTTT; CDR3aa: CASSFIRGQGGGYSPLHF
d_gene: -; abundance: -; v_gene: TRBV29-1; j_gene: TRBJ1-3; CDR3nt: TGCAGCACAGAGTTGGGAAACACCATATATTTT; CDR3aa: CSTELGNTIYF
d_gene: TRBD2; abundance: many; v_gene: TRBV7-3; j_gene: TRBJ2-3; CDR3nt: TGTGCCAGCAACTCCCCGGGACTAGCGGGAGGCACAGATACGCAGTATTTT; CDR3aa: CASNSPGLAGGTDTQYF
d_gene: TRBD1; abundance: many; v_gene: TRBV29-1; j_gene: TRBJ2-7; CDR3nt: TGCAGCGTTGAGGGGGACAGGGTCTACGAGCAGTACTTC; CDR3aa: CSVEGDRVYEQYF
d_gene: -; abundance: many; v_gene: TRBV6-5; j_gene: TRBJ2-7; CDR3nt: TGTGCCAGCAGCGTGACACCCACCTACGAGCAGTACTTC; CDR3aa: CASSVTPTYEQYF
d_gene: TRBD2; abundance: few; v_gene: TRBV10-3; j_gene: TRBJ2-5; CDR3nt: TGTGCCATCAGTGAATCCCTAGCGGAGTCTCGGGAGACCCAGTACTTC; CDR3aa: CAISESLAESRETQYF
d_gene: TRBD2; abundance: many; v_gene: TRBV19; j_gene: TRBJ2-7; CDR3nt: TGTGCCAGTAGGACAACTAGCGGGAGGCACTACGAGCAGTACTTC; CDR3aa: CASRTTSGRHYEQYF
d_gene: -; abundance: many; v_gene: TRBV4-1; j_gene: TRBJ1-2; CDR3nt: TGCGCCAGCAGCCAAGTGGGGGGTGATGAGGATGGCTACACCTTC; CDR3aa: CASSQVGGDEDGYTF
d_gene: TRBD1; abundance: many; v_gene: TRBV27; j_gene: TRBJ2-3; CDR3nt: TGTGCCAGCGGGGTGGACAGGAGATCTAGCACAGATACGCAGTATTTT; CDR3aa: CASGVDRRSSTDTQYF
d_gene: -; abundance: -; v_gene: TRBV11-2; j_gene: TRBJ2-1; CDR3nt: TGTGCCAGCAGCTTAAGCACTTCTGGCAATGAGCAGTTCTTC; CDR3aa: CASSLSTSGNEQFF
d_gene: TRBD2; abundance: -; v_gene: TRBV2; j_gene: TRBJ2-7; CDR3nt: TGTGCCAGCAGGGGGAGGGGCCACTCCTACGAGCAGTACTTC; CDR3aa: CASRGRGHSYEQYF
d_gene: TRBD2; abundance: few; v_gene: TRBV20-1; j_gene: TRBJ2-7; CDR3nt: TGCAGTGCTATCGCAAGCGGGAACCCCTACGAGCAGTACTTC; CDR3aa: CSAIASGNPYEQYF
d_gene: TRBD2; abundance: many; v_gene: TRBV7-2; j_gene: TRBJ2-1; CDR3nt: TGTGCCAGCAGCCCTCCCCGGCTAGCGGGCCTCAATGAGCAGTTCTTC; CDR3aa: CASSPPRLAGLNEQFF
d_gene: -; abundance: few; v_gene: TRBV28; j_gene: TRBJ1-1; CDR3nt: TGTGCCGGGGGACCTTACACTGAAGCTTTCTTT; CDR3aa: CAGGPYTEAFF
d_gene: TRBD1; abundance: few; v_gene: TRBV27; j_gene: TRBJ2-7; CDR3nt: TGTGCCAGCAGTTTCAGGGGGCGGGACTACGAGCAGTACTTC; CDR3aa: CASSFRGRDYEQYF
d_gene: TRBD1; abundance: few; v_gene: TRBV28; j_gene: TRBJ1-1; CDR3nt: TGTGCCAGCATGATCTGGAGGGGGCGAGAGGATGAAGCTTTCTTT; CDR3aa: CASMIWRGREDEAFF
d_gene: -; abundance: -; v_gene: TRBV5-5; j_gene: TRBJ1-2; CDR3nt: TGTGCCAGCAGCTTAAATATTAGGAGCAACTATGGCTACACCTTC; CDR3aa: CASSLNIRSNYGYTF
d_gene: -; abundance: -; v_gene: TRBV27; j_gene: TRBJ1-1; CDR3nt: TGTGCCAGCAGTCCCCCCCCAGCGCCGAACACTGAAGCTTTCTTT; CDR3aa: CASSPPPAPNTEAFF
d_gene: -; abundance: -; v_gene: TRBV7-2; j_gene: TRBJ2-2; CDR3nt: TGTGCCAGCAGCTTGGCTAGCGCCTACACCGGGGAGCTGTTTTTT; CDR3aa: CASSLASAYTGELFF
d_gene: TRBD2; abundance: -; v_gene: TRBV12-3/TRBV12-4; j_gene: TRBJ2-7; CDR3nt: TGTGCCAGCACCCCGGGCCTAGCGGGAGTATGGAGCTTC; CDR3aa: CASTPGLAGVWSF
d_gene: -; abundance: few; v_gene: TRBV7-8; j_gene: TRBJ2-1; CDR3nt: TGTGCCAGCAGCTTAGCTGCCCCTGGGGGGAAGCAGTTCTTC; CDR3aa: CASSLAAPGGKQFF
d_gene: -; abundance: once; v_gene: TRBV20-1; j_gene: TRBJ2-1; CDR3nt: TGCAGTGCTAGAGATTTCGCGGGGCGCTCCTACAATGAGCAGTTCTTC; CDR3aa: CSARDFAGRSYNEQFF
d_gene: -; abundance: many; v_gene: TRBV18; j_gene: TRBJ1-1; CDR3nt: TGTGCCAGCTCACCACTGGGCGTGGGACGTGCTTTCTTT; CDR3aa: CASSPLGVGRAFF
d_gene: TRBD1; abundance: -; v_gene: TRBV9; j_gene: TRBJ1-1; CDR3nt: TGTGCCAGCAGCGTAGTCAGACAGGGGAACACTGAAGCTTTCTTT; CDR3aa: CASSVVRQGNTEAFF